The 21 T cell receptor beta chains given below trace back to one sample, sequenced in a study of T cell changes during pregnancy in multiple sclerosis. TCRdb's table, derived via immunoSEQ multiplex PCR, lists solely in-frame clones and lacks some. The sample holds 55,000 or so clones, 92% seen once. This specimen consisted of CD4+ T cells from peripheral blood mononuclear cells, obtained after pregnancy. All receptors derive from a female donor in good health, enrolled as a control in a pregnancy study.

The CDR3 DNA is TGTGCCAGCAGCTTTCATTCGACAGTCGGCAATCAGCCCCAGCATTTT. This gives the protein CASSFHSTVGNQPQHF. V usage is TRBV7-2 and J usage is TRBJ1-5; TRBD1 is a possible D gene (5 bases). CDR3 length: 16 residues. Looked up from germline, CDR1 is SGHTA and CDR2 is FQGNSA. The V end lost 3 bases, the J end lost 2 bases, and 14 bases lay between the germline ends.

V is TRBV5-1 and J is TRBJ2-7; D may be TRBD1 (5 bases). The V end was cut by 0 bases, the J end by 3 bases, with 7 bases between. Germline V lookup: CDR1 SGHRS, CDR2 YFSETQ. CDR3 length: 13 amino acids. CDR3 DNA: TGCGCCAGCAGCTTGGAGCAGGGCTACGAGCAGTACTTC. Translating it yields CASSLEQGYEQYF. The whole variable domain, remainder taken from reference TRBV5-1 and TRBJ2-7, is KAGVTQTPRYLIKTRGQQVTLSCSPISGHRSVSWYQQTPGQGLQFLFEYFSETQRNKGNFPGRFSGRQFSNSRSEMNVSTLELGDSALYLCASSLEQGYEQYFGPGTRLTVT.

CDR3 sequence (DNA): TGTGCCAGCACCAGGGACAGGGCAGCCTACAATGAGCAGTTCTTC. Translated, it gives CASTRDRAAYNEQFF. The chain has TRBV7-9 and TRBJ2-1; 9 positions match TRBD1. With 7 bases clipped from V and 2 bases from J, the junction kept 6 bases outside the gene matches. The CDR3 consists of 15 residues. Per germline, CDR1 SEHNR and CDR2 FQNEAQ (reference sequence). The whole variable domain, filled in from reference TRBV7-9 and TRBJ2-1, reads DTGVSQNPRHKITKRGQNVTFRCDPISEHNRLYWYRQTLGQGPEFLTYFQNEAQLEKSRLLSDRFSAERPKGSFSTLEIQRTEQGDSAMYLCASTRDRAAYNEQFFGPGTRLTVL.

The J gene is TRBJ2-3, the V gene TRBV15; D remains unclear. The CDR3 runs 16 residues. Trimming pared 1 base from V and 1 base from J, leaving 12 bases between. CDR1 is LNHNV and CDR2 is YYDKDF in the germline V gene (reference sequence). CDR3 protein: CATSRGIGPGTDTQYF. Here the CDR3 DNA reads TGTGCCACCAGCAGAGGAATTGGGCCAGGCACAGATACGCAGTATTTT.

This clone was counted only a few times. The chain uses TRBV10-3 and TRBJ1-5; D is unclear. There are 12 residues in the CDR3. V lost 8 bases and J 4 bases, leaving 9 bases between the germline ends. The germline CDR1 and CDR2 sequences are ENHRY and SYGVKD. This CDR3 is CAIGQNNQPQHF. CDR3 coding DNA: TGTGCCATCGGGCAGAATAATCAGCCCCAGCATTTT.

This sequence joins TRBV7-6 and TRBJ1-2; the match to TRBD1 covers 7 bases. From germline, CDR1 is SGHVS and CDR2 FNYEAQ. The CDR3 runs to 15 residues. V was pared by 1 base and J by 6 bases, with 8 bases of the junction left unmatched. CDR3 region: CASSLGGGRLNGYTF. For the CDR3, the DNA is TGTGCCAGCAGCTTAGGAGGGGGCAGGTTGAATGGCTACACCTTC.

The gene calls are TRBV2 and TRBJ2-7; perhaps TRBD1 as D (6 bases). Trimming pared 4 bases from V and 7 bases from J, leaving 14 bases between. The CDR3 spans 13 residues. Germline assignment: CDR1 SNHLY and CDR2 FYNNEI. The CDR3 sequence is CASSGGPPGEQYF. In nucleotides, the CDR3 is TGTGCCAGCAGTGGGGGGCCTCCGGGTGAGCAGTACTTC.

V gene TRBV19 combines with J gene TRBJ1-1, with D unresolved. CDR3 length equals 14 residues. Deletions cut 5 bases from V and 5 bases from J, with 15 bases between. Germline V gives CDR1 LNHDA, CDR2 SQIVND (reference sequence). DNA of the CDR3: TGTGCCAGTAGTGCCCGACGGGGAGGGACTGAAGCTTTCTTT. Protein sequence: CASSARRGGTEAFF. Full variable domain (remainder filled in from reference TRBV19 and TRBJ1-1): DGGITQSPKYLFRKEGQNVTLSCEQNLNHDAMYWYRQDPGQGLRLIYYSQIVNDFQKGDIAEGYSVSREKKESFPLTVTSAQKNPTAFYLCASSARRGGTEAFFGQGTRLTVV.

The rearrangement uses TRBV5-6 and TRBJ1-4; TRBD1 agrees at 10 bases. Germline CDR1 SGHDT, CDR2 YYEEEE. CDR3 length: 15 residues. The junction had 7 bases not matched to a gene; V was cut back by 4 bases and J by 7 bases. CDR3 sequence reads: CASSRLGQGFEKLFF. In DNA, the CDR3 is TGTGCCAGCAGCCGTTTGGGACAGGGGTTTGAAAAACTGTTTTTT. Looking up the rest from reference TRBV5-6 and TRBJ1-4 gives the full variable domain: DAGVTQSPTHLIKTRGQQVTLRCSPKSGHDTVSWYQQALGQGPQFIFQYYEEEERQRGNFPDRFSGHQFPNYSSELNVNALLLGDSALYLCASSRLGQGFEKLFFGSGTQLSVL.

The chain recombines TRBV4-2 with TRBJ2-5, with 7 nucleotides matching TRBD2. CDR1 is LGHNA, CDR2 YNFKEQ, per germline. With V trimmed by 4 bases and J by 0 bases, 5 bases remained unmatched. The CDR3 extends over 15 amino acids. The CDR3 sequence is CASSRGRADQETQYF. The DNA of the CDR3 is TGTGCCAGCAGCCGTGGGAGGGCCGACCAAGAGACCCAGTACTTC.

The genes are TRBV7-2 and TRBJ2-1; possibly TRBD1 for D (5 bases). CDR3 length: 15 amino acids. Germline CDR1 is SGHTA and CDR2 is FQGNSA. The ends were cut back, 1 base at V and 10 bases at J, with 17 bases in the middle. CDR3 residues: CASSLVFSSQGEQFF. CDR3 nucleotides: TGTGCCAGCAGCTTAGTTTTTAGTAGCCAGGGAGAGCAGTTCTTC.

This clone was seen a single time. This CDR3 reads CASTPPGWDGYTF. CDR3 DNA sequence: TGTGCCAGCACCCCTCCAGGGTGGGATGGCTACACCTTC. This sequence joins TRBV5-6 and TRBJ1-2, with D possibly TRBD1 on 5 matching bases. This CDR3 has 13 residues. Trimming took 6 bases from V and 6 from J, leaving 15 bases between them. Germline values: CDR1 SGHDT, CDR2 YYEEEE.

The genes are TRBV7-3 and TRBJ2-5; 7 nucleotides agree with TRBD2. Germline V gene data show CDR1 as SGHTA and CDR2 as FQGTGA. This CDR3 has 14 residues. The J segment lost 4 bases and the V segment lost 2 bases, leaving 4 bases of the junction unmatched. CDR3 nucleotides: TGTGCCAGCAGCTTAGCGGGGGTCGGAGAGACCCAGTACTTC. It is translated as CASSLAGVGETQYF.

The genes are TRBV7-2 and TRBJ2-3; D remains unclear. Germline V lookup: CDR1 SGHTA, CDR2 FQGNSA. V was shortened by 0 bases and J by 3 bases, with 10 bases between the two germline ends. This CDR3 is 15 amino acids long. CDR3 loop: CASSLAPGLTDTQYF. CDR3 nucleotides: TGTGCCAGCAGCTTAGCGCCCGGTTTAACAGATACGCAGTATTTT.

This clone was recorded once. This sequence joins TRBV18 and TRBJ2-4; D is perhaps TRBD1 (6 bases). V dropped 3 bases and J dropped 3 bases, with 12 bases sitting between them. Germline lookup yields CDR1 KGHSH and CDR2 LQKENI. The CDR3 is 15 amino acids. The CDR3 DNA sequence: TGTGCCAGCTCACCGTCCCAAGGGGGCAAAAACATTCAGTACTTC. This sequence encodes CASSPSQGGKNIQYF.

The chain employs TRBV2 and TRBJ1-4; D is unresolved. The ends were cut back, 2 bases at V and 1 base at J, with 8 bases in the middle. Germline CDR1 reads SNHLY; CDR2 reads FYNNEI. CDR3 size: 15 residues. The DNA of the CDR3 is TGTGCCAGCAGTGAACGAGGCAGAACTAATGAAAAACTGTTTTTT. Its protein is CASSERGRTNEKLFF.

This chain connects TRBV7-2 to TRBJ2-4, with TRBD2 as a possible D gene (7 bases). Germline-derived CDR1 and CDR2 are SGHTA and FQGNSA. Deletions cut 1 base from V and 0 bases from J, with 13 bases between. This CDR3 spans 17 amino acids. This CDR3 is CASSLVRGGKAKNIQYF. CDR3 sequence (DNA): TGTGCCAGCAGCTTAGTGAGGGGGGGCAAAGCCAAAAACATTCAGTACTTC.

The CDR3 DNA reads as TGTGCCAGCAGCTTCCGACTAGCGGGGGGCTACAATGAGCAGTTCTTC. It is translated as CASSFRLAGGYNEQFF. The chain recombines TRBV5-5 with TRBJ2-1; TRBD2 aligns across 13 bases. With V trimmed by 2 bases and J by 3 bases, 2 bases remained unmatched. Per the germline V gene, CDR1 is SGHKS and CDR2 is YYEKEE (reference sequence). The length of the CDR3 is 16 residues.

CDR3 DNA: TGTGCCAGCAGCTTAGGGGCCAGGACAGGGGGCGGGGAGCAGTACTTC. Translated, it gives CASSLGARTGGGEQYF. V and J are TRBV7-6 and TRBJ2-7; 11 bases are shared with TRBD1. The CDR3 has 16 amino acids. The V gene's germline CDR1 is SGHVS and CDR2 FNYEAQ. The junction had 9 bases not matched to a gene; V was cut back by 1 base and J by 7 bases.

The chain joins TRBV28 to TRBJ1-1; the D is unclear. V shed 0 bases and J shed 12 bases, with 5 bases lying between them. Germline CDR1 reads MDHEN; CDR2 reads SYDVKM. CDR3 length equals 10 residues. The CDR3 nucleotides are TGTGCCAGCAGTTTATGGCGTCCTTTCTTT. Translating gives CASSLWRPFF. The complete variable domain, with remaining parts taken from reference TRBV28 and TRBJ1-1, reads DVKVTQSSRYLVKRTGEKVFLECVQDMDHENMFWYRQDPGLGLRLIYFSYDVKMKEKGDIPEGYSVSREKKERFSLILESASTNQTSMYLCASSLWRPFFGQGTRLTVV.

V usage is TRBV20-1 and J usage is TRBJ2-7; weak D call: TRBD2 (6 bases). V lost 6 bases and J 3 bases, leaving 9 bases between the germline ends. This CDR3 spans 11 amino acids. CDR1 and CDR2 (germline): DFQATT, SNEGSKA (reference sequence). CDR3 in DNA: TGCAGTGCAACGGGGGACTACGAGCAGTACTTC. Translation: CSATGDYEQYF.